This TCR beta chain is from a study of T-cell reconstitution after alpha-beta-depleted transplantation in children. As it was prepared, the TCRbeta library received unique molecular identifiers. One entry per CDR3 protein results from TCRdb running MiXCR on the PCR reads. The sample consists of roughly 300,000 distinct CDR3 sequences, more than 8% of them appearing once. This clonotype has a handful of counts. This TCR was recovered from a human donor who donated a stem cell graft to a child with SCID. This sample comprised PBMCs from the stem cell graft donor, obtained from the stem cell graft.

The CDR3 loop reads CASSSPGLAGGNTGELFF. In nucleotides, the CDR3 is TGTGCCAGCAGCTCTCCCGGACTAGCGGGGGGGAACACCGGGGAGCTGTTTTTT. This sequence joins TRBV7-8 and TRBJ2-2, with 14 bases aligning to TRBD2. The germline CDR1 and CDR2 sequences are SGHVS and FQNEAQ. J was trimmed by 1 base and V by 4 bases; bases with no gene match: 5. The CDR3 has 18 amino acids.